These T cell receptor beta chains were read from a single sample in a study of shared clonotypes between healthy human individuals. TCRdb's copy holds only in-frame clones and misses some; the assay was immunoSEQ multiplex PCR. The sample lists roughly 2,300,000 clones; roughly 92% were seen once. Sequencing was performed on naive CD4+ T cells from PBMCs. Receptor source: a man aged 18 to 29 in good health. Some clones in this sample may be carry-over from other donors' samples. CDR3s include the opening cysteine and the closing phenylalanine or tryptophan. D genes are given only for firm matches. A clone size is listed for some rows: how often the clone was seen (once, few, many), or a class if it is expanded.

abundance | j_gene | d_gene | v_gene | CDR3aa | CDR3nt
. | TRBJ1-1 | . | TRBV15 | CATSRAGAVTEAFF | TGTGCCACCAGCAGAGCAGGGGCGGTGACTGAAGCTTTCTTT
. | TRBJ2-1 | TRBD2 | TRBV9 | CASSVEPGGSYNEQFF | TGTGCCAGCAGCGTAGAACCCGGCGGGAGTTACAATGAGCAGTTCTTC
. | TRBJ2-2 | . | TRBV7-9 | CASSLLERTGELFF | TGTGCCAGCAGCTTATTGGAGAGGACCGGGGAGCTGTTTTTT
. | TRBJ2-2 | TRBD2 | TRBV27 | CASSFGVVAGVTGELFF | TGTGCCAGCAGTTTCGGGGTAGTAGCGGGAGTTACCGGGGAGCTGTTTTTT
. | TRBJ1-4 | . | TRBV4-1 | CASSGVDSEKLFF | TGCGCCAGCTCTGGGGTGGACAGTGAAAAACTGTTTTTT
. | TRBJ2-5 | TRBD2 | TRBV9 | CASTHSLAGEETQYF | TGTGCCAGCACCCACAGCTTGGCGGGAGAAGAGACCCAGTACTTC
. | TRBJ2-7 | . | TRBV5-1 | CASSSGYSYEQYF | TGCGCCAGCAGTTCAGGATATTCCTACGAGCAGTACTTC
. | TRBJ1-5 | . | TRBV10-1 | CASSWWEGIRNQPQHF | TGCGCCAGCAGTTGGTGGGAGGGAATCCGCAATCAGCCCCAGCATTTT
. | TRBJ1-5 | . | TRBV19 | CASIGLGAYLTQPQHF | TGTGCCAGTATTGGCCTGGGGGCCTATCTTACCCAGCCCCAGCATTTT
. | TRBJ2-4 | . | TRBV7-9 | CASSPPGLAKNIQYF | TGTGCCAGCAGCCCCCCAGGACTAGCCAAAAACATTCAGTACTTC
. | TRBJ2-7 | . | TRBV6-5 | CASSGGDRNYEQYF | TGTGCCAGCTCCGGAGGGGATAGGAACTACGAGCAGTACTTC
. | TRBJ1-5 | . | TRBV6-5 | CASSYSVGQPQHF | TGTGCCAGCAGCTACAGCGTGGGTCAGCCCCAGCATTTT
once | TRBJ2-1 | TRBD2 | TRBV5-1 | CASSSHVAGAHNEQFF | TGCGCCAGCAGTTCCCACGTAGCGGGAGCTCACAATGAGCAGTTCTTC
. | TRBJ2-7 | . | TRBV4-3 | CASSQDSAFYEQYF | TGCGCCAGCAGCCAAGACTCGGCGTTCTACGAGCAGTACTTC
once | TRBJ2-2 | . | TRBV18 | CASSPRGVSNTGELFF | TGTGCCAGCTCGCCCCGTGGGGTTTCGAACACCGGGGAGCTGTTTTTT